This T cell receptor (beta chain) was documented in a study of identical twins. Points from the study as a whole: Beta clonotypes that were abundant in cord blood contained fewer insertions, a pattern absent from memory repertoires. Invariant populations such as MAIT and iNKT cells could partly muddle zero-insertion analyses.

As regards this clonotype: Its matching antigen is unknown.

Looked up from germline, CDR1 is SGHRS and CDR2 is YFSETQ. J was trimmed by 4 bases and V by 0 bases; bases with no gene match: 5. The CDR3 is 15 amino acids. Healthy Caucasian individuals made up all the donors. cDNA molecules carried unique molecular identifiers, and template switching added a universal primer site. Via MiXCR, TCRdb re-called the 5' RACE reads, giving one row per CDR3 protein. The table lists a few hundred thousand distinct CDR3 sequences, about 8.3% of them singletons. In addition, the sample was reused for a study of yellow fever vaccine responses in identical twins.

The TCR comes from a woman younger than 35 in good health. The chain combines TRBV5-1 with TRBJ2-7; 9 bases align to TRBD2. The material sequenced was CD8+ T cells sorted from blood. This chain's CDR3 is CASSLGLAGPYEQYF. CDR3 nucleotide sequence: TGCGCCAGCAGCTTGGGGCTAGCGGGACCTTACGAGCAGTACTTC.